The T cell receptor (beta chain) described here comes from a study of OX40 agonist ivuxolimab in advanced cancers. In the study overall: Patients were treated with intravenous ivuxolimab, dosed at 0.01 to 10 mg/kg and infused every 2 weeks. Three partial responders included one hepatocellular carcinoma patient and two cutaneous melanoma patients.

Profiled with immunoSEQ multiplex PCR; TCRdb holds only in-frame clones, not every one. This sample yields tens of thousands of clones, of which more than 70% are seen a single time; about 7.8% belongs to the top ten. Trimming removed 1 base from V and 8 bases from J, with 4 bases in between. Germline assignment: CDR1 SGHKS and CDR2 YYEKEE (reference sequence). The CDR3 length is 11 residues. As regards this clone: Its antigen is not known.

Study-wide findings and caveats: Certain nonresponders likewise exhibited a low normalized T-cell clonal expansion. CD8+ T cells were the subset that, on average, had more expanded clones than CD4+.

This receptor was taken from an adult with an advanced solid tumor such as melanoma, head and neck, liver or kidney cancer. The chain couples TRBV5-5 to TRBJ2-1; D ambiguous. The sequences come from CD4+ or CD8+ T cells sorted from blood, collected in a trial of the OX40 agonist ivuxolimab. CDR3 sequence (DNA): TGTGCCAGCAGCTTGCGGTATGAGCAGTTCTTC. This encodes CASSLRYEQFF.